A single T cell receptor beta chain is shown here with its context. While infection was still active, Seattle patients were enrolled and then followed longitudinally. This entry is derived from a study of blood T cell repertoires in COVID-19. Turning to the study itself: PBMCs, B-cell-depleted T cells, or T cells were the source of the cDNA or gDNA that made up the material.

Per the original methods: It was from reference gene primer amplification that nucleated cell counts were estimated. The assay was immunoSEQ multiplex PCR, and TCRdb's table has in-frame clones only and misses some. The V and J calls and clone size are taken from that table; D and trimming were inferred from the DNA. This sample has about 320,000 clones, with around 92% found just once. The CDR3 consists of 15 residues. The trim removed 5 bases at V and 2 bases at J, leaving 6 bases unmatched. CDR1 and CDR2 from the germline V gene are SEHNR and FQNEAQ (reference sequence). The clonotype was recovered from a woman aged 25 to 45 with COVID-19, enrolled during active disease. Source material: peripheral blood. This sequence joins TRBV7-9 and TRBJ1-5; 7 bases agree with TRBD1. The DNA for the CDR3 is TGTGCCAGCAGCAAAGGGACAGAAGGCAATCAGCCCCAGCATTTT. Encoded protein: CASSKGTEGNQPQHF.